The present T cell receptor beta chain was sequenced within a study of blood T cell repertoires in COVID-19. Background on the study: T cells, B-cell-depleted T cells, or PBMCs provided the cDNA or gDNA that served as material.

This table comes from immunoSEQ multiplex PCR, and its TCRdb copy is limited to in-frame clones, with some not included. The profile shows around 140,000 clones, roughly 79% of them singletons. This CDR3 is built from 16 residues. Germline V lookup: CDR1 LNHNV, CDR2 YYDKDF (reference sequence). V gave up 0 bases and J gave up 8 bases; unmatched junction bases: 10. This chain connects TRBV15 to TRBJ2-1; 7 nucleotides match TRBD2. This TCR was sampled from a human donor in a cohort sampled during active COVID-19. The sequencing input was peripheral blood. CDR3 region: CATSRENGGDWYEQFF. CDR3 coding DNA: TGTGCCACCAGCAGAGAAAATGGGGGGGATTGGTATGAGCAGTTCTTC. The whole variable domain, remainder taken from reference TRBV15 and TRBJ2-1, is DAMVIQNPRYQVTQFGKPVTLSCSQTLNHNVMYWYQQKSSQAPKLLFHYYDKDFNNEADTPDNFQSRRPNTSFCFLDIRSPGLGDTAMYLCATSRENGGDWYEQFFGPGTRLTVL.